This TCR beta chain came from a study of T cells in severe cutaneous drug reactions (dated by TCRdb to the late 2010s). The study in broad terms: Between the early 2010s and the late 2010s, patients were recruited from Taiwan, Thailand and a European registry network. To build the libraries, iRepertoire multiplex PCR was used, and the authors pointed to a comparison in which iRepertoire and 5' RACE methods, with or without UMI, captured abundant clonotypes similarly. Patients in either the acute or the recovery stage provided biological samples, such as blister fluids/cells and PBMC. Assignment of the culprit drug relied on both the Naranjo algorithm and the ALDEN drug causality algorithm. Bulk TCR sequencing was combined with single-cell sequencing, quantitative PCR validation, functional assays and transgenic mouse experiments. Only patients with a probable or definite SJS/TEN or DRESS diagnosis by RegiSCAR criteria were enrolled.

Taken from cysteine to phenylalanine, the CDR3 has 15 residues. No DNA accompanies this entry. Looking up the germline V gene yields CDR1 SNHLY and CDR2 FYNNEI. Comments on this clonotype: Which antigen it targets is not known.

For both bulk and single-cell sequencing, libraries were prepared with the iRepertoire multiplex PCR system and TCR subtype-specific primers. Multiplex PCR using primers aimed at the V, D and J gene regions produced the bulk TCR beta libraries. Bulk TCR library preparation used roughly 100-500 ng of RNA per sample as input. An Illumina MiSeq was used to sequence bulk TCR beta amplicons. Regarding the original processing steps: Sample misassignments and low-quality sequencing reads were filtered out during quality control steps. CDR3 was defined as the amino acids between the V-gene Y[YFLI]C motif and the J-segment [FW]GXGT motif. The IMGT database was followed for TRBV and TRBJ gene assignments and CDR3 clonotypes. For each sample, TRBV expression was normalized against the mean for the same gene in PBMC from more than 40 healthy donors. TCRdb reprocessed the reads, reporting each CDR3 protein sequence once and no DNA. The V and J calls, along with clone size, are taken from TCRdb and not from the paper's own processing. This sample's table carries tens of thousands of distinct CDR3 sequences. The ten largest clonotypes hold about 7.8% of the sample.

Sequencing was performed on donors who were patients with carbamazepine-induced Stevens-Johnson syndrome or toxic epidermal necrolysis (CBZ-SJS/TEN). The peripheral blood repertoires were taken from CBZ-SJS/TEN patients of two origins, about five Han Chinese and about 6 European. Patients with drug-induced severe cutaneous adverse reactions had T cell receptor repertoires profiled by next-generation sequencing to look for drug-specific clonotypes. RNA was isolated from either blister cells of skin lesions or peripheral blood mononuclear cells. What the authors observed across the whole study: Whether the public TCR generalizes to SJS/TEN caused by other drugs was noted by the authors as still needing further study. CBZ-SJS/TEN patients showed strongly increased TRBV12-4 usage, with an average of about 32% in blister cells and roughly 5% in PBMC. A public TCRbeta CDR3 was found in all seven CBZ-SJS/TEN blister samples (mean roughly 14%) but was undetectable or scarce in tolerant-control and healthy-donor PBMC.

The source material was PBMCs. The chain is encoded by TRBV2 joined to TRBJ2-1; checking the TCRdb D call of TRBD1 is not possible without DNA. The clonotype originates from a human donor with toxic epidermal necrolysis, a severe cutaneous drug reaction. The CDR3 protein sequence reads: CASSEESGGNNEQFF. The CDR3, completed at both ends by the reference TRBV2 and TRBJ2-1 genes, gives the full variable domain EPEVTQTPSHQVTQMGQEVILRCVPISNHLYFYWYRQILGQKVEFLVSFYNNEISEKSEIFDDQFSVERPDGSNFTLKIRSTKLEDSAMYFCASSEESGGNNEQFFGPGTRLTVL.